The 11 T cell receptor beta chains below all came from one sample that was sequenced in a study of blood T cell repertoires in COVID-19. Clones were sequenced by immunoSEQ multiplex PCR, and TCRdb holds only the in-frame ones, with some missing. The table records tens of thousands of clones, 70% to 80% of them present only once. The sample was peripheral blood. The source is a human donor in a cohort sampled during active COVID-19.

The CDR3 DNA follows: TGTGCCAGCAGTCTAGTGCGTTCGGAGGTCGCGCTCGGGGAGCAGTACTTC. It translates to CASSLVRSEVALGEQYF. The V gene is TRBV28, the J gene TRBJ2-7, with D tentatively TRBD2 (5 bases). V dropped 5 bases and J dropped 7 bases, with 27 bases sitting between them. CDR3 length equals 17 residues. CDR1 is MDHEN, CDR2 SYDVKM, per germline.

Here the CDR3 DNA reads TGCAGTGCTAGTGAATCTAGCGGGAGCCGCACAGATACGCAGTATTTT. It yields the protein CSASESSGSRTDTQYF. This chain uses TRBV20-1 with TRBJ2-3; 10 nucleotides agree with TRBD2. The CDR3 runs 16 residues. J gave up 1 base and V 3 bases, and 7 bases lay outside the gene matches. Looked up from germline, CDR1 is DFQATT and CDR2 is SNEGSKA (reference sequence).

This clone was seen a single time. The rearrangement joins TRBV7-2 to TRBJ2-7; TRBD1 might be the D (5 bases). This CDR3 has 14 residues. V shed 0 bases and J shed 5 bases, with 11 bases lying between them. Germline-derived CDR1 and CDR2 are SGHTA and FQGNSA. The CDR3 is CASSLAQGLDEQYF. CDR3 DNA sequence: TGTGCCAGCAGCTTAGCGCAGGGCTTAGACGAGCAGTACTTC.

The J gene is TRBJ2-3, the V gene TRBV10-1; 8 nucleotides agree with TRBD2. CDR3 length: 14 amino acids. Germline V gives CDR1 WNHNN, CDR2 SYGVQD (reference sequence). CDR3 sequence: CADLAGTVTDTQYF. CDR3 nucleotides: TGCGCTGATTTAGCGGGAACTGTCACAGATACGCAGTATTTT.

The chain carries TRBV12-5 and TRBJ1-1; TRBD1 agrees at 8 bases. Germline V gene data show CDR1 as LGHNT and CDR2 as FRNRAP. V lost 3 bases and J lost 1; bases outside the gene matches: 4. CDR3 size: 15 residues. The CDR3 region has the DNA TGTGCTAGTGGTTTAGCCGGGACAGGGAACACTGAAGCTTTCTTT. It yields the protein CASGLAGTGNTEAFF.

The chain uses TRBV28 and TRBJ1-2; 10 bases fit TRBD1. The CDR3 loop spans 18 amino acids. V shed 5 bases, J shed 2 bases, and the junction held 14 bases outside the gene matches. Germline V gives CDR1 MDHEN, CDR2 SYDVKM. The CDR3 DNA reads TGTGCCAGCAGTCTACCGGGACAGGGGAGATCCCTGAACTATGGCTACACCTTC. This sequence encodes CASSLPGQGRSLNYGYTF.

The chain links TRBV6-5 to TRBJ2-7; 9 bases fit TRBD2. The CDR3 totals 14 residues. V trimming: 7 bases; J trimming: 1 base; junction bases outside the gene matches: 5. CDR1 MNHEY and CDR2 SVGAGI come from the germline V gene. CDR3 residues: CASTMSGGSYEQYF. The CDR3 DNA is TGTGCCAGCACAATGAGCGGGGGGTCCTACGAGCAGTACTTC.

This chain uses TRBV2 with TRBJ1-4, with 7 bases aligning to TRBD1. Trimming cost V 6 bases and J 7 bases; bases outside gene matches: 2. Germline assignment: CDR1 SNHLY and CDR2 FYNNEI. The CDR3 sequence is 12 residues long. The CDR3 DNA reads TGTGCCAGCAGGGGACAGCGTGAAAAACTGTTTTTT. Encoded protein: CASRGQREKLFF.

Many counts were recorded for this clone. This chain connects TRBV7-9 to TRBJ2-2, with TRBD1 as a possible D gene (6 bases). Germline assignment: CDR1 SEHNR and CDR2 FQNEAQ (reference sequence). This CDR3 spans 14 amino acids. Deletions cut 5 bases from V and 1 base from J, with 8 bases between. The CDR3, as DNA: TGTGCCAGCAGCACCAGGGGGAACACCGGGGAGCTGTTTTTT. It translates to CASSTRGNTGELFF.

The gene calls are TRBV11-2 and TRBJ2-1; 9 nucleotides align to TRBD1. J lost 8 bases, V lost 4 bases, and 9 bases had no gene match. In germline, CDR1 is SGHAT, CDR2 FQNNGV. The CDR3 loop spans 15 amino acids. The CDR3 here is CASSWTGDFRDEQFF. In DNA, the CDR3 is TGTGCCAGCAGCTGGACAGGGGACTTCAGGGATGAGCAGTTCTTC.

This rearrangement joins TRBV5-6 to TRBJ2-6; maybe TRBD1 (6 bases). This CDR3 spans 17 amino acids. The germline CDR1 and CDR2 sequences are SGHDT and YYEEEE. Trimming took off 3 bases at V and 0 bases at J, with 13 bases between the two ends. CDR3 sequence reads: CASSSGTMSSGANVLTF. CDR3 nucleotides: TGTGCCAGCAGCTCCGGGACAATGAGCTCTGGGGCCAACGTCCTGACTTTC.